This TCR beta chain derives from a study of shared clonotypes between healthy human individuals. The study, taken as a whole, reports: Naive subsets tended to show greater estimated richness than memory subsets. Across several donors, naive CD4 shared roughly 5%, naive CD8 over 3%, memory CD4 about 2.5%, memory CD8 about 0.4%. Sorted-subset samples were not fully sequenced, rarefaction indicated.

Comments on this clone: Antigen unknown.

Trimming cost V 5 bases and J 2 bases; bases outside gene matches: 9. CDR1 is WNHNN and CDR2 is SYGVQD in the germline V gene (reference sequence). This CDR3 is 16 amino acids long. On sorted subsets, replicate PCRs used 200 to 250 ng DNA, or tens of thousands of T cell genomes. Assay: immunoSEQ multiplex PCR; the TCRdb copy retains only in-frame clones and omits some. Among 2 million to 2.5 million clones listed, over 85% were seen once. The rearrangement uses TRBV10-1 and TRBJ2-1; 7 nucleotides align to TRBD2. The sequence derives from a man between 18 and 35 years old in good health. Some clones in this sample may be carry-over from other donors' samples. The sample comprised naive CD4+ T cells from PBMCs. Regarding subset: CD45RA+ positively selected. The CDR3 coding sequence is TGCGCCAGCAGTCCCTCCAAACGGGGGGCCTACAATGAGCAGTTCTTC. This translates into CASSPSKRGAYNEQFF.